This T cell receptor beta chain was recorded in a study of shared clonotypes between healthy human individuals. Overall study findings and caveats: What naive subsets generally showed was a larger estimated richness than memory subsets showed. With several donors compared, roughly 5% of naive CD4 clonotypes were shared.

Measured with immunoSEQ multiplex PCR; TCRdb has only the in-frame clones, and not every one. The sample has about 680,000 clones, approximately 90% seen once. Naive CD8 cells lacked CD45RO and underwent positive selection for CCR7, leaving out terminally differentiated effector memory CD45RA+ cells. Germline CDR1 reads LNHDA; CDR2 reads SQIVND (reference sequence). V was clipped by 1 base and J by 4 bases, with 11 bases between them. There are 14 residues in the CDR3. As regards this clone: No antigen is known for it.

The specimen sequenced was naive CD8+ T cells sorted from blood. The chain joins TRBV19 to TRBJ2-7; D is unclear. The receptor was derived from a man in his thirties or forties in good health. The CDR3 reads CASSIGLTAYEQYF. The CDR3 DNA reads TGTGCCAGTAGTATAGGTTTGACTGCATACGAGCAGTACTTC.